A single sample gave rise to the 22 T cell receptor beta chains below, sequenced in a study of OX40 agonist ivuxolimab in advanced cancers. The table came from immunoSEQ multiplex PCR; TCRdb's copy has only in-frame clones and leaves some out. The repertoire consists of roughly 66,000 clones, with about 80% occurring once and the leading ten covering approximately 0.75%. The specimen comprised CD4+ or CD8+ T cells sorted from blood, sampled in a trial of the OX40 agonist ivuxolimab. The receptor set was obtained from an adult with an advanced solid tumor such as melanoma, head and neck, liver or kidney cancer.

The genes are TRBV5-8 and TRBJ1-4; 9 bases are shared with TRBD1. V lost 4 bases, J lost 8 bases, and 9 bases stayed unmatched. There are 15 residues in the CDR3. The germline V gene has CDR1 SGHTS and CDR2 YDEGEE. The CDR3 DNA reads TGTGCCAGCAGCCAAGGAAACAGGGGGCGAGAAAAACTGTTTTTT. It is translated as CASSQGNRGREKLFF.

The genes are TRBV7-7 and TRBJ2-3; 10 nucleotides agree with TRBD2. In germline, CDR1 is SSHAT, CDR2 FNYEAQ (reference sequence). The V gene end was trimmed by 1 base and the J gene end by 5 bases; junction bases not matched to a gene: 3. The CDR3 has 15 residues. Here the CDR3 reads CASSLGSGRLDTQYF. In DNA form, the CDR3 reads TGTGCCAGCAGCTTAGGTAGCGGGAGGTTAGATACGCAGTATTTT.

This chain joins TRBV10-3 and TRBJ2-1; TRBD2 is a possible D gene (6 bases). The CDR3 consists of 14 residues. Germline V gene lookup returns CDR1 ENHRY and CDR2 SYGVKD. V was clipped by 6 bases and J by 3 bases, with 12 bases between them. The CDR3 bases are TGTGCCATCAGCGGAGACGGGGGCTACAATGAGCAGTTCTTC. It specifies CAISGDGGYNEQFF.

This sequence joins TRBV7-9 and TRBJ1-1; unclear D gene. Germline V gives CDR1 SEHNR, CDR2 FQNEAQ (reference sequence). This CDR3 is 12 amino acids long. Trimming took off 5 bases at V and 7 bases at J, with 11 bases between the two ends. As DNA, the CDR3 is TGTGCCAGCAGCCAGATGCGGCTTGAAGCTTTCTTT. This sequence encodes CASSQMRLEAFF. Full variable domain (remainder filled in from reference TRBV7-9 and TRBJ1-1): DTGVSQNPRHKITKRGQNVTFRCDPISEHNRLYWYRQTLGQGPEFLTYFQNEAQLEKSRLLSDRFSAERPKGSFSTLEIQRTEQGDSAMYLCASSQMRLEAFFGQGTRLTVV.

The chain links TRBV4-2 to TRBJ2-2; either TRBD1 or TRBD2 may supply D (6 bases each). Germline V gene lookup returns CDR1 LGHNA and CDR2 YNFKEQ. Trimming left V 1 base short and J 3 bases short, with 18 bases between. The CDR3 is 18 residues long. The CDR3 bases are TGTGCCAGCAGCCAAGCCGTTTGGGGGGCGAGGTACACCGGGGAGCTGTTTTTT. Translated, it gives CASSQAVWGARYTGELFF.

Points on this clone: At the DNA level, this CDR3 is encoded by other sequences in the same sample as well. The gene calls are TRBV9 and TRBJ1-2, with 9 bases lining up with TRBD1. The CDR3 has 13 amino acids. V shed 2 bases and J 6 bases; nucleotides not matched to a gene: 2. From germline, CDR1 is SGDLS and CDR2 YYNGEE. The CDR3 sequence: CASSVRTGDGYTF. In DNA form, the CDR3 reads TGTGCCAGCAGCGTGCGGACAGGGGATGGCTACACCTTC.

This clone was seen a single time. CDR3 DNA: TGTGCCAGTAGTATTCCGACAGGGGGCGATGGGGCCAACGTCCTGACTTTC. It is translated as CASSIPTGGDGANVLTF. The chain combines TRBV19 with TRBJ2-6; 10 bases align to TRBD1. V was clipped by 3 bases and J by 3 bases; unmatched bases: 5. The CDR3 spans 17 residues. Looked up from germline, CDR1 is LNHDA and CDR2 is SQIVND (reference sequence).

The rearrangement links TRBV9 to TRBJ1-2, with D possibly matching TRBD1 (6 bases). Germline V gives CDR1 SGDLS, CDR2 YYNGEE. The length of the CDR3 is 14 residues. Trimming removed 0 bases from V and 8 bases from J, with 14 bases in between. CDR3 amino acids: CASSVDVQGRGYTF. CDR3 sequence (DNA): TGTGCCAGCAGCGTAGATGTACAGGGTCGGGGCTACACCTTC.

The chain recombines TRBV5-1 with TRBJ1-1, with 9 bases aligning to TRBD1. In germline, CDR1 is SGHRS, CDR2 YFSETQ. This CDR3 contains 16 residues. Trimming took 4 bases from V and 5 from J; bases not matched to a gene: 12. In DNA form, the CDR3 reads TGCGCCAGCAGCGTGGAACCGGGACAGGGTAGGACTGAAGCTTTCTTT. It encodes CASSVEPGQGRTEAFF.

This clone was seen a single time. V and J are TRBV10-3 and TRBJ2-7; TRBD1 matches 8 bases. This CDR3 contains 13 residues. The germline CDR1 and CDR2 sequences are ENHRY and SYGVKD. V gave up 2 bases and J gave up 5 bases; unmatched junction bases: 2. The CDR3 region is CAISEADRDEQYF. The CDR3 nucleotides are TGTGCCATCAGTGAGGCGGACAGGGACGAGCAGTACTTC.

The V gene is TRBV21-1, the J gene TRBJ1-5. TRBV21-1 is a known pseudogene. The CDR3 consists of 18 residues. CDR3 bases: TGTGCCAGCAGCAAAGGACAAGAGACCCCAGAGGGCAATCAGCCCCAGCATTTT. It translates to CASSKGQETPEGNQPQHF.

V usage is TRBV15 and J usage is TRBJ2-5; D tentatively reads TRBD1 or TRBD2 (5 bases each). This CDR3 has 15 residues. The ends were cut back, 0 bases at V and 7 bases at J, with 15 bases in the middle. Germline assignment: CDR1 LNHNV and CDR2 YYDKDF (reference sequence). CDR3 residues: CATSREIGVRGTQYF. In nucleotides, the CDR3 is TGTGCCACCAGCAGAGAGATCGGGGTTAGGGGGACCCAGTACTTC.

The V and J genes are TRBV6-6 and TRBJ1-3; TRBD1 might be the D (5 bases). The V gene lost 7 bases and the J gene lost 0 bases, with 7 bases spanning the gap. Germline CDR1 and CDR2: MNHNY and SVGAGI (reference sequence). This CDR3 comprises 13 residues. The CDR3 loop reads CASIQDSGNTIYF. In DNA, the CDR3 is TGTGCCAGCATACAGGACTCTGGAAACACCATATATTTT.

The rearrangement links TRBV5-8 to TRBJ1-5, with D possibly matching TRBD1 (6 bases). The CDR3 runs to 16 residues. Germline V gene sequence: CDR1 SGHTS, CDR2 YDEGEE. V was clipped by 4 bases and J by 7 bases, with 21 bases between them. The CDR3 DNA follows: TGTGCCAGCAGCCTACTCTTGGGCAGGGGAGAACAGCCCCAGCATTTT. It specifies CASSLLLGRGEQPQHF. Complete variable domain (other parts from reference TRBV5-8 and TRBJ1-5): EAGVTQSPTHLIKTRGQQATLRCSPISGHTSVYWYQQALGLGLQFLLWYDEGEERNRGNFPPRFSGRQFPNYSSELNVNALELEDSALYLCASSLLLGRGEQPQHFGDGTRLSIL.

The chain couples TRBV19 to TRBJ2-5, with TRBD1 as a possible D gene (6 bases). V lost 8 bases to trimming and J lost 5 bases, with 15 bases between them. CDR3 length: 13 residues. Germline loops: CDR1 LNHDA, CDR2 SQIVND (reference sequence). The CDR3 loop reads CASADRSLETQYF. CDR3 nucleotides: TGTGCCAGTGCCGACAGGAGCCTCGAGACCCAGTACTTC.

The chain has TRBV6-4 and TRBJ1-2, with 8 bases lining up with TRBD1. The CDR3 contains 14 residues. Germline trimming cut 8 bases from V and 0 bases from J; bases unmatched to any gene: 5. Germline-derived CDR1 and CDR2 are MRHNA and SNTAGT. The CDR3 here is CASRRTGTNYGYTF. CDR3 coding DNA: TGTGCCAGCCGAAGGACAGGGACTAACTATGGCTACACCTTC.

CDR3 in DNA: TGTGCCTGGACCATCGCTAGCGGGATGACCGAGCAGTACTTC. Its protein product is CAWTIASGMTEQYF. The rearrangement uses TRBV30 and TRBJ2-7, with 9 bases fitting TRBD2. The CDR3 extends over 14 amino acids. Trimming removed 4 bases from V and 6 bases from J; junction bases left unmatched: 10. The V gene's germline CDR1 is GTSNPN and CDR2 SVGIG (reference sequence). The full variable domain, rest sourced from reference TRBV30 and TRBJ2-7, is SQTIHQWPATLVQPVGSPLSLECTVEGTSNPNLYWYRQAAGRGLQLLFYSVGIGQISSEVPQNLSASRPQDRQFILSSKKLLLSDSGFYLCAWTIASGMTEQYFGPGTRLTVT.

The chain links TRBV6-1 to TRBJ2-3; the match to TRBD1 covers 7 bases. Germline CDR1 MNHNS, CDR2 SASEGT. J gave up 9 bases and V 8 bases, and 8 bases lay outside the gene matches. The CDR3 is 12 amino acids. The CDR3 reads CASRGGRGTQYF. DNA of the CDR3: TGTGCCAGCCGGGGCGGCAGGGGGACGCAGTATTTT.

The chain employs TRBV5-8 and TRBJ1-3; D is unclear. CDR1 is SGHTS, CDR2 YDEGEE, per germline. CDR3 length: 15 residues. The V end was cut by 1 base, the J end by 2 bases, with 10 bases between. For the CDR3, the DNA is TGTGCCAGCAGCTTGTACGGGAGACCTGGAAACACCATATATTTT. Translated, it gives CASSLYGRPGNTIYF. Using reference TRBV5-8 and TRBJ1-3 for the parts outside the CDR3, the full variable domain is EAGVTQSPTHLIKTRGQQATLRCSPISGHTSVYWYQQALGLGLQFLLWYDEGEERNRGNFPPRFSGRQFPNYSSELNVNALELEDSALYLCASSLYGRPGNTIYFGEGSWLTVV.

This chain connects TRBV5-5 to TRBJ1-1; no reliable D call. The CDR3 contains 12 residues. Trimming left V 3 bases short and J 3 bases short, with 6 bases between. Per the germline V gene, CDR1 is SGHKS and CDR2 is YYEKEE (reference sequence). The CDR3 DNA follows: TGTGCCAGCAGCTCCCAGTACACTGAAGCTTTCTTT. Encoded protein: CASSSQYTEAFF. The whole variable domain, remainder taken from reference TRBV5-5 and TRBJ1-1, is DAGVTQSPTHLIKTRGQQVTLRCSPISGHKSVSWYQQVLGQGPQFIFQYYEKEERGRGNFPDRFSARQFPNYSSELNVNALLLGDSALYLCASSSQYTEAFFGQGTRLTVV.

V gene TRBV5-1 combines with J gene TRBJ1-4, with D unresolved. Germline values: CDR1 SGHRS, CDR2 YFSETQ. The CDR3 is 13 amino acids. V was trimmed by 0 bases and J by 8 bases, leaving 8 bases between them. CDR3 residues: CASSLGPQEKLFF. The CDR3, as DNA: TGCGCCAGCAGCTTGGGACCGCAAGAAAAACTGTTTTTT.

This sequence joins TRBV4-1 and TRBJ2-1; D is possibly TRBD2 (6 bases). The ends were cut back, 2 bases at V and 4 bases at J, with 15 bases in the middle. The germline V gene has CDR1 MGHRA and CDR2 YSYEKL. The CDR3 spans 16 residues. The chain's CDR3 is CASSQSGLQLYNEQFF. DNA for the CDR3: TGCGCCAGCAGCCAAAGTGGACTACAACTTTACAATGAGCAGTTCTTC.